This T cell receptor beta chain is from a study of shared clonotypes between healthy human individuals (dated by TCRdb to 2018 to 2020). For the study in its entirety: The cohort included a few men and a couple of women between 18 and 49 years of age. For each donor, CD4 naive and CD4 memory were each run on three plates, CD8 naive on two plates, and CD8 memory on one plate. To estimate repertoire size and how much clonotypes are shared between individuals, the study performed deep sequencing of blood TCR repertoires from a few healthy adults. Libraries were prepared and TCR repertoires were sequenced by different laboratories using diverse techniques, in order to increase sequencing depth and limit assay-specific biases. Per donor, leukapheresis produced somewhere between about 0.8 and 9.5 billion PBMCs.

Concerning this clone: Which antigen it targets is not known. Per-base quality was not reported, and no clone a single base away is much larger than it.

On the study overall, not on this receptor specifically: Sampling was restricted to blood, and TCR repertoires in tissues likely differ from the TCR repertoires found in blood. Naive subsets generally had larger estimated clonotype richness than memory subsets. Pairwise subsampling led to the expectation that sequencing depth would affect the degree of clonotype sharing among donors. Incomplete sequencing was indicated by rarefaction of sorted-subset datasets, despite the large sequencing depth. The genetic and exposure-history diversity represented was limited by the small number of donors. Compared with non-shared clonotypes, clonotypes shared by all four sorted-subset donors had higher generation probabilities. When several donors were compared, the shared fraction of clonotypes was roughly 5% for naive CD4, 3% to 4% for naive CD8, roughly 2.5% for memory CD4, and approximately 0.4% for memory CD8.

Using the deep immunoSEQ assay, multiplex PCR amplified TCR CDR3 regions from genomic DNA. Genomic DNA extracted from each cell subset was distributed evenly over all wells of several immunoSEQ 96-well plates, and each plate served as one replicate. For sorted subsets, each replicate PCR was loaded with 200 ng genomic DNA, equivalent to some 31,000 T cell genomes. Purified libraries were quantified with a Qubit 3.0 fluorometer, sized on a Bioanalyzer 2100, and re-quantified with the KAPA Library Quantification kit. Every immunoSEQ 96-well plate was sequenced on a separate single-read 150-cycle Illumina NextSeq 550 flow cell. In the source study's methods: Because only junctional sequences without quality scores were contained in the immunoSEQ output, filtering matching that applied to full-length reads could not be performed. Sequences were annotated with PyIR, a Python wrapper for IgBLAST v1.9, and V/J genes and CDR3 were assigned using IMGT germline references. Reads were removed for weak V/J assignments (E-value above 1e-6), missing CDR3, stop codons, out-of-frame junctions, or ambiguous translated residues. A V3J clonotype was defined by an identical inferred V gene, J gene, and CDR3 amino acid sequence. The percentage overlap between two repertoires was calculated by dividing the number of shared unique clonotypes by the size of the smaller repertoire. Repertoire richness was assessed with RTK rarefaction, the Chao1 estimator, and Recon v2.1 estimates of unobserved clonotypes. Generation probabilities were computed with OLGA for all TCRbeta clonotypes obtained by the gDNA method from a handful of donors. This immuneACCESS table, as held by TCRdb, lists in-frame sequences with V and J called but not all clones. Of the missing ones, under half trace to an unresolved V gene in checked studies; the others have no known cause. Clonal size and the V and J genes are those of that table, whereas D and trimming came from the DNA. This sample is represented by under 2,500,000 clones; nearly 97% of them were singletons. The ten largest clones represent roughly 0.13% of the sample.

Healthy HIV-negative adults with no recently reported acute infections or vaccinations were included as donors. Only Caucasian adults living in Nashville, Tennessee, USA were represented among the donors. Magnetic negative selection was used to enrich CD4+ T cells, after which naive cells were positively selected on CD45RA and the negative fraction became the memory subset. After blood collection by leukapheresis, PBMCs were isolated using Ficoll-Histopaque density gradient centrifugation and then cryopreserved in the vapor phase of liquid nitrogen. Analytical flow cytometry was used to check the purity and quantity of every magnetically sorted T cell population. Each sorted fraction had its genomic DNA isolated and then quantified by UV absorbance on a Nanodrop 2000c. From the cysteine up to the phenylalanine, the CDR3 has a length of 15 residues. The entry retains the CDR3 DNA only, 45 bases that are in frame from base 1. V and J lose 2 bases and 5 bases, and a span of 10 bases separates them. In the germline V gene, CDR1 corresponds to MNHEY and CDR2 to SVGAGI.

The sequence was collected from a man younger than 35 in good health. Recombination connected TRBV6-5 to TRBJ1-6; no D segment can be confidently identified. Sample: naive CD4+ T cells sorted from blood. The cell subset or site tag for this specimen amounts to: CD45RA+ positively selected. Read as DNA, the sequence is TGTGCCAGCAGTTACGGGCCGACAAATAATTCACCCCTCCACTTT. It specifies CASSYGPTNNSPLHF.